Sequencing of this TCR beta chain was carried out in a study of siplizumab effects on memory and regulatory T cells. General study findings and limits: Just a small share of alloreactive clones was traced back to unstimulated subsets. Naive T cells were seemingly more diverse than memory cells, and major contributions to the alloresponse seemed to be made by them. With siplizumab, Treg-derived clones averaged approximately 66% of mappable alloreactive CD4+ clones, versus around 28% in controls.

Assays covered 95,000 to 100,000 TCR templates per sample. TCRdb keeps only in-frame clones here, not all; method: immunoSEQ multiplex PCR. This table holds around 120,000 clones, approximately 94% found once. Of note for this clone: Its specificity is not known.

V lost 0 bases, J lost 0 bases, and 9 bases lay in between. The V gene's germline CDR1 is MNHEY and CDR2 SVGAGI. There are 16 residues in the CDR3. This TCR came from a human donor in good health. This chain joins TRBV6-5 and TRBJ1-3, with D possibly TRBD1 on 6 matching bases. Sequenced input: non-Treg CD4+ T cells sorted from blood. CDR3 bases: TGTGCCAGCAGTTACTCGACAGGTGTCTCTGGAAACACCATATATTTT. This translates into CASSYSTGVSGNTIYF.